This T cell receptor beta chain was documented in a study of T cells after yellow fever vaccination (dated by TCRdb to between 2019 and 2020). A note on the overall study: The SMART-Seq v4 Ultra Low Input RNA kit was used to prepare libraries from fractions with low cell numbers. To follow T-cell clones before and after both primary and booster YFV17D yellow fever vaccination, bulk TCR alpha and beta repertoires underwent longitudinal sequencing. Two healthy male donors, one aged 18 to 30 and one aged 30 to 40 years, made up the cohort. Blood was drawn at multiple timepoints before and after primary and secondary immunization, with bulk PBMC replicates and cell subsets isolated. Study-wide findings and limitations: FACS-sorted repertoires could contain abundant contaminating clonotypes from the bulk population, so computational filtering was required. A small share of clonotypes was detected in both CD4 and CD8 compartments, with the overlap likely arising from convergent recombination. The secondary T-cell response was weaker than the primary response but faster, peaking on day 5 instead of day 15. Only a couple of donors were included in the study, so the extent to which the findings can be generalized is limited. Most clones expanded after primary vaccination (around 96% of CD4 and around 89% of CD8) were re-detected after the booster, suggesting that broad memory maintenance occurred.

What this sample's treatment or condition label stands for: live attenuated yellow fever vaccine strain. Two biological replicates of bulk PBMCs were collected at each blood-draw timepoint. PBMCs were isolated from peripheral blood using a standard Ficoll-Paque protocol. TriZol was used to extract RNA from bulk PBMCs, CD4 and CD8 fractions, and dextramer-positive and dextramer-negative fractions. This clonotype was observed once. No cognate antigen has been identified for it. Within one base of it there is no much larger clone, and no base qualities were kept. One read alone lends weak support. The cysteine opens and the phenylalanine closes a CDR3 of 13 amino acids. Only CDR3 DNA is held: 39 bases, read in frame from base 1. The germline V gene specifies SGHVS as CDR1 and FQNEAQ as CDR2. Between the V and J ends, shortened by 4 bases and 6 bases respectively, the junction contains 9 bases. Synthesis of TCR cDNA relied on 5'RACE template switching, a step that introduced a universal primer site along with unique molecular identifiers. Priming of cDNA synthesis was performed from both the TCR alpha and TCR beta constant segments. Two PCR steps were used to amplify libraries, with sample barcodes and sequencing adapters being added in the second step. Sequencing of the libraries was done on either Illumina HiSeq 2500 (2x100 bp) or NovaSeq (2x150 bp). On the authors' methods: Demultiplexing of reads and collapsing into UMI consensus sequences were performed with MIGEC, and V(D)J alignment was carried out with MiXCR. Clonotypes responding to the vaccine were identified with edgeR on replicate PBMC samples, with the criteria of FDR below 0.01 and a log2 fold change above 5 up to day 15. CD4 or CD8 identity was assigned to each bulk clonotype according to whether the clonotype was present at higher abundance in the sequenced CD4 repertoire or the sequenced CD8 repertoire. TCRdb reworked the public reads: Q25 trimming with fastp, MiXCR clone assembly, productive beta chains retained. Rows with one shared CDR3 protein collapse into an entry with the most common genes and DNA. The V and J calls and clone size are TCRdb's, not the authors'. The sample table lists hundreds of thousands of distinct CDR3 sequences, under 14% of them with a count of one. Roughly 18% of the sample belongs to the ten largest clones.

The TCR comes from a man between 18 and 29 years old who received the YFV17D yellow fever vaccine. This specimen consisted of PBMCs, obtained on the day of the first yellow fever vaccination. The chain joins TRBV7-8 to TRBJ2-2; the D call could be TRBD1 or TRBD2, with each sharing 6 bases. The CDR3: CASSSRGAGELFF. The nucleotide sequence is TGTGCCAGCAGCTCAAGGGGGGCCGGGGAGCTGTTTTTT.